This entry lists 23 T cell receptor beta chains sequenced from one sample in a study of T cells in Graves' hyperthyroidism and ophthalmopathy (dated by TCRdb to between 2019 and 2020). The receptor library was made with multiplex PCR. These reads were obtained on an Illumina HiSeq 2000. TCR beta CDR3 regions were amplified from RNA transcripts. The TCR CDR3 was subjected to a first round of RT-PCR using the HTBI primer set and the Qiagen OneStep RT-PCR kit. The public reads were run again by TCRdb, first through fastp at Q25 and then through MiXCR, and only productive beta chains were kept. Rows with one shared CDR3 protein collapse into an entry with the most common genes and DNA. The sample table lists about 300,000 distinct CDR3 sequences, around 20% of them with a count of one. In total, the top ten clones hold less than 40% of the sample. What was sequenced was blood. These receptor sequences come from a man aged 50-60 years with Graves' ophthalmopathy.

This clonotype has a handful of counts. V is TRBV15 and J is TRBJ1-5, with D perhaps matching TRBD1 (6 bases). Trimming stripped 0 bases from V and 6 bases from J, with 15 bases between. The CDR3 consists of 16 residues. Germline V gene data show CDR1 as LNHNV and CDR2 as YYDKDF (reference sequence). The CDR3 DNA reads TGTGCCACCAGCAGAGATCGGCAGGGGTTGGGTCAGCCCCAGCATTTT. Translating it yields CATSRDRQGLGQPQHF.

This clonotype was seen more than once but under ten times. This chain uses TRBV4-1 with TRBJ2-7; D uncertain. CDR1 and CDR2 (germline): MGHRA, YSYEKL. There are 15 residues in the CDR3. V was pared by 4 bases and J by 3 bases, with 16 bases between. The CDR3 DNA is TGCGCCAGCAGCCGATCTTTGATGGTGGGCTACGAGCAGTACTTC. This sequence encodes CASSRSLMVGYEQYF.

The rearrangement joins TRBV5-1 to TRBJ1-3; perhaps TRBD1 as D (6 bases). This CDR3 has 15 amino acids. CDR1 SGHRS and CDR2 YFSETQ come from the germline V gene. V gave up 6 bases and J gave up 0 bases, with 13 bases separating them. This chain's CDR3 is CASKTGSDSGNTIYF. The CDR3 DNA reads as TGCGCCAGCAAAACAGGGTCGGACTCTGGAAACACCATATATTTT.

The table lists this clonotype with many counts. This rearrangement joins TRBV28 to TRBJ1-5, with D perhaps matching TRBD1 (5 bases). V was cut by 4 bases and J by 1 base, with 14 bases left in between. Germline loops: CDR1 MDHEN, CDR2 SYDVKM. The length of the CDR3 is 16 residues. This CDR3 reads CASSSPGVFSNQPQHF. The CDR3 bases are TGTGCCAGCAGTTCCCCGGGGGTATTCAGCAATCAGCCCCAGCATTTT.

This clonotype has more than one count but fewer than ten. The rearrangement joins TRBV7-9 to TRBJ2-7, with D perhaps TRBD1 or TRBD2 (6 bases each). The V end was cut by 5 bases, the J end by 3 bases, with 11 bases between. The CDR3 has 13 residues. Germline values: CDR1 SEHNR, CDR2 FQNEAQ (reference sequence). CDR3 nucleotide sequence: TGTGCCAGCAGCCCGGGGGCGGGCTACGAGCAGTACTTC. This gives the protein CASSPGAGYEQYF.

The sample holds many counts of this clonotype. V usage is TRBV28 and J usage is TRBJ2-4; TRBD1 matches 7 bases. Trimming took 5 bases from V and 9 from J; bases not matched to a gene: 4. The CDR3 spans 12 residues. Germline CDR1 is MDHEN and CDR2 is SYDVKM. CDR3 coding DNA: TGTGCCAGCAGTGCAAACAGGGGCATTCAGTACTTC. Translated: CASSANRGIQYF.

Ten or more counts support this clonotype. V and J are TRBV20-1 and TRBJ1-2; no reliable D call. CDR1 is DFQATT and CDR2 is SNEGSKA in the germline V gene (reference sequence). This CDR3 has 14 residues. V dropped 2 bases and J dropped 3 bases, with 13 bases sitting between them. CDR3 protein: CSARLLGRDYGYTF. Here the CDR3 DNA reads TGCAGTGCTAGACTCCTCGGGCGTGACTATGGCTACACCTTC.

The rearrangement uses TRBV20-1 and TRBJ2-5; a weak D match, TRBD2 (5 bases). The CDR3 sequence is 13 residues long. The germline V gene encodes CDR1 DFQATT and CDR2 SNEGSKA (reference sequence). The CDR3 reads CTIRRPERVTQYF. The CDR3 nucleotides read TGCACCATCAGGAGGCCGGAAAGGGTGACCCAGTACTTC.

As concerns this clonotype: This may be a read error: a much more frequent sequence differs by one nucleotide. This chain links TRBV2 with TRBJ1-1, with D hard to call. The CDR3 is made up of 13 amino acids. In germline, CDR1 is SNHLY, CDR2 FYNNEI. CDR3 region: CASRKDGNTGAFF. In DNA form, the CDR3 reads TGTGCCAGCAGGAAGGACGGGAACACTGGAGCTTTCTTT. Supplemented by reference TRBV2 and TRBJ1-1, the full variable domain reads EPEVTQTPSHQVTQMGQEVILRCVPISNHLYFYWYRQILGQKVEFLVSFYNNEISEKSEIFDDQFSVERPDGSNFTLKIRSTKLEDSAMYFCASRKDGNTGAFFGQGTRLTVV.

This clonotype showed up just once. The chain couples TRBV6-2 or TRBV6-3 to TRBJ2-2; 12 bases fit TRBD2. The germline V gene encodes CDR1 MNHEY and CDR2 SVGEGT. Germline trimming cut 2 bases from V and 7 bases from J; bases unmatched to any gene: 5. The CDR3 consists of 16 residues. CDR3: CASSYLTSGRLGELFF. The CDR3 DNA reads TGTGCCAGCAGTTACCTGACTAGCGGGAGACTCGGGGAGCTGTTTTTT.

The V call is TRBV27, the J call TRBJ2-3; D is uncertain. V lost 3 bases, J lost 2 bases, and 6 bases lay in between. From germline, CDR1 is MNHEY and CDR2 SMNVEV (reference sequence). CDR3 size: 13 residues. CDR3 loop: CASSLEHTDTQYF. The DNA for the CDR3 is TGTGCCAGCAGTTTGGAACACACAGATACGCAGTATTTT.

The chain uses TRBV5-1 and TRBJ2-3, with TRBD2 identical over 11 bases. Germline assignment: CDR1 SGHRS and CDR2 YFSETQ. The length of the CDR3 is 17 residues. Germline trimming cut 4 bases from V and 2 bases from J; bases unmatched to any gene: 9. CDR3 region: CASSRVGLAEPTDTQYF. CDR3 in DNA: TGCGCCAGCAGCCGGGTGGGACTAGCGGAACCCACAGATACGCAGTATTTT.

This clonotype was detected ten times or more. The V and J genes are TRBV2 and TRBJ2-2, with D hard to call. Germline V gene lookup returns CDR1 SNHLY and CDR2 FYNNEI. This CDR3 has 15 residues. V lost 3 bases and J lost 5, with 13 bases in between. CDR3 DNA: TGTGCCAGCAGTGAGTTAACAGCCGAAACCGGGGAGCTGTTTTTT. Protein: CASSELTAETGELFF. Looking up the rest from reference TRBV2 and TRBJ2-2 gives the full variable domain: EPEVTQTPSHQVTQMGQEVILRCVPISNHLYFYWYRQILGQKVEFLVSFYNNEISEKSEIFDDQFSVERPDGSNFTLKIRSTKLEDSAMYFCASSELTAETGELFFGEGSRLTVL.

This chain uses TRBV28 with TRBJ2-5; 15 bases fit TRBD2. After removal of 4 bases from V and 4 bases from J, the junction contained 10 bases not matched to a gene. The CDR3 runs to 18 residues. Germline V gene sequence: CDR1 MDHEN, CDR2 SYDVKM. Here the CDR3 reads CASSSPGTSGRTGETQYF. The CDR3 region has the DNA TGTGCCAGCAGTTCCCCAGGGACTAGCGGGAGGACTGGAGAGACCCAGTACTTC.

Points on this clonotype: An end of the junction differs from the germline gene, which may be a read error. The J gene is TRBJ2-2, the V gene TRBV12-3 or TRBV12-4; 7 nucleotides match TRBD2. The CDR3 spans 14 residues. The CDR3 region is CASRGGTNPGELFF. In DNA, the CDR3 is TGTGCCAGCAGGGGAGGGACGAACCCCGGGGAGCTGTTTTTT.

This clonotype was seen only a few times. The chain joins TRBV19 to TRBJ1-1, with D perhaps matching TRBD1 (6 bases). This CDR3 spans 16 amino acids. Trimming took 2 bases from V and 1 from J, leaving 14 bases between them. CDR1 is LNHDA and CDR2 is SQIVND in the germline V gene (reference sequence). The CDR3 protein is CASSIRGPDRNTEAFF. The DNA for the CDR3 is TGTGCCAGTAGTATACGGGGGCCGGACCGGAACACTGAAGCTTTCTTT.

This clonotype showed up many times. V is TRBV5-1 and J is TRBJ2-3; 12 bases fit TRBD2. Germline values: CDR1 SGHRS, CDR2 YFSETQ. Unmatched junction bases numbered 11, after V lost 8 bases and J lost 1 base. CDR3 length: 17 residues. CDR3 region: CASQTSGRFRGTDTQYF. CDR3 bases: TGCGCCAGTCAGACTAGCGGGAGATTTCGGGGCACAGATACGCAGTATTTT.

Written as DNA, the CDR3 is TGTGCCAGTTCGGACATTGAAGTTGAAGCTTTCTTT. Amino acids: CASSDIEVEAFF. The chain is built from TRBV28 and TRBJ1-1; maybe TRBD1 (5 bases). Trimming left V 9 bases short and J 7 bases short, with 15 bases between. CDR1 and CDR2 (germline): MDHEN, SYDVKM. CDR3 size: 12 residues. The full variable domain, in which reference TRBV28 and TRBJ1-1 provide the parts outside the CDR3, is DVKVTQSSRYLVKRTGEKVFLECVQDMDHENMFWYRQDPGLGLRLIYFSYDVKMKEKGDIPEGYSVSREKKERFSLILESASTNQTSMYLCASSDIEVEAFFGQGTRLTVV.

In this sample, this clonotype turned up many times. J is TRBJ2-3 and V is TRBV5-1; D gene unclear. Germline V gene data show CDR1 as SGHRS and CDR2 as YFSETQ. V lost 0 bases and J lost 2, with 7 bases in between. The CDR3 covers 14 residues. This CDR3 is CASSLERVTDTQYF. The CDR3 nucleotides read TGCGCCAGCAGCTTGGAACGGGTCACAGATACGCAGTATTTT.

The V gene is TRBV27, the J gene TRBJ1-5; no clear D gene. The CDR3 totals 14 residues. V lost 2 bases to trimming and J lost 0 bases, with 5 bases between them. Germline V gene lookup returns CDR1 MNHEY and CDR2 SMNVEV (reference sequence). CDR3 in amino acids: CASSLRYSNQPQHF. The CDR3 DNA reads TGTGCCAGCAGTTTACGGTATAGCAATCAGCCCCAGCATTTT.

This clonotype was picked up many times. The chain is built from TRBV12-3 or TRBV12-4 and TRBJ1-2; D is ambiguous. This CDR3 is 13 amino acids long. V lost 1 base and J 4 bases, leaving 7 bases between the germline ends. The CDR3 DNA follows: TGTGCCAGCAGTTTAGATGCGGTCTATGGCTACACCTTC. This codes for CASSLDAVYGYTF.

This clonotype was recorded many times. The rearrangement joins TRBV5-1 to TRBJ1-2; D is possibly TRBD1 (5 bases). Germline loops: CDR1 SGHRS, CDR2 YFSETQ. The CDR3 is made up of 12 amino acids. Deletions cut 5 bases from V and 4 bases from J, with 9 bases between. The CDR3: CASSEGLYGYTF. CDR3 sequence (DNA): TGCGCCAGCAGTGAGGGACTCTATGGCTACACCTTC.

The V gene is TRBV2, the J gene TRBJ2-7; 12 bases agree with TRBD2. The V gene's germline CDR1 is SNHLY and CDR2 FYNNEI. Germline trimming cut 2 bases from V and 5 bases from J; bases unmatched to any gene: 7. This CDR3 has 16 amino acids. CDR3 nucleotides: TGTGCCAGCAGTGAACTAGCGGGAGGGCTCCCCCACGAGCAGTACTTC. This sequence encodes CASSELAGGLPHEQYF.